This T cell receptor beta chain derives from a study of Ad26.COV2.S vaccination and SARS-CoV-2 variants. Broader study findings: For non-spike TCRs, breadth in vaccine recipients resembled that in placebo recipients. Ad26.COV2.S recipients had broader spike-specific TCRs (P = 0.0014).

Trimming cost V 4 bases and J 1 base, with 11 bases left between them. The CDR3 has 15 residues. Treatment denoted: around 19 received Ad26.COV2.S at low or high dose, single or two shots; 5 received placebo; per-sample allocation not given. Repertoires come from day 63 after the first vaccine or placebo injection. The table came from immunoSEQ multiplex PCR; TCRdb's copy has only in-frame clones and leaves some out. The table records hundreds of thousands of clones, around nine tenths of them present only once. For this clone: Antigen: not known.

The sample consisted of peripheral blood, taken in a trial of Ad26.COV2.S vaccine versus placebo. The TCR comes from a person between 18 and 65 years old who received the Ad26.COV2.S COVID-19 vaccine or a placebo. J is TRBJ2-2 and V is TRBV5-3; D is unclear. TRBV5-3 is known as an ORF, though its function is uncertain. In DNA, the CDR3 is TGTGCCAGAAGCCTTGAATACAGGAACACCGGGGAGCTGTTTTTT. Residues: CARSLEYRNTGELFF.